Listed below are T cell receptor beta chains from one sample, sequenced in a study of OX40 agonist ivuxolimab in advanced cancers. Method: immunoSEQ multiplex PCR; TCRdb's copy keeps in-frame clones and lacks some. The table lists 35,000 to 45,000 clones, around 93% of them singletons, with 25% to 35% in the top ten. The sequencing here drew on CD4+ or CD8+ T cells sorted from blood, taken in a trial of the OX40 agonist ivuxolimab. The receptors derive from an adult with an advanced solid tumor such as melanoma, head and neck, liver or kidney cancer. The CDR3 runs from the conserved cysteine through the conserved F or W. Each record gives: V gene, D gene, J gene, clone size, CDR3 protein, CDR3 DNA. D genes are given only for firm matches. The size entry is marked missing in some rows and otherwise reads once, few, many or a size class.

v_call: TRBV19; d_call: NA; j_call: TRBJ1-1; clone_size: NA; cdr3_aa: CASSANRAEAFF; cdr3_nt: TGTGCCAGTAGTGCAAACAGGGCTGAAGCTTTCTTT
v_call: TRBV6-6; d_call: NA; j_call: TRBJ2-7; clone_size: NA; cdr3_aa: CASSITPGSVSYEQYF; cdr3_nt: TGTGCCAGCAGTATTACCCCCGGGAGCGTCTCCTACGAGCAGTACTTC
v_call: TRBV20-1; d_call: NA; j_call: TRBJ2-5; clone_size: NA; cdr3_aa: CNPRDQETQYF; cdr3_nt: TGCAACCCCCGGGATCAAGAGACCCAGTACTTC
v_call: TRBV13; d_call: NA; j_call: TRBJ2-3; clone_size: NA; cdr3_aa: CASTPLGTPTDTQYF; cdr3_nt: TGTGCCAGCACCCCTCTGGGGACCCCCACAGATACGCAGTATTTT
v_call: TRBV5-5; d_call: NA; j_call: TRBJ2-7; clone_size: NA; cdr3_aa: CASSLAVGAIEQYF; cdr3_nt: TGTGCCAGCAGCTTGGCCGTGGGGGCGATCGAGCAGTACTTC
v_call: TRBV5-1; d_call: TRBD2; j_call: TRBJ2-7; clone_size: NA; cdr3_aa: CASSLGPSGDEQYF; cdr3_nt: TGCGCCAGCAGCTTGGGCCCTAGCGGCGACGAGCAGTACTTC
v_call: TRBV7-9; d_call: NA; j_call: TRBJ1-1; clone_size: NA; cdr3_aa: CASRIMNTEAFF; cdr3_nt: TGTGCCAGCAGAATTATGAACACTGAAGCTTTCTTT
v_call: TRBV4-3; d_call: NA; j_call: TRBJ1-4; clone_size: NA; cdr3_aa: CASSLLAEANEKLFF; cdr3_nt: TGCGCCAGCAGCCTCTTGGCTGAGGCTAATGAAAAACTGTTTTTT
v_call: TRBV10-3; d_call: NA; j_call: TRBJ2-6; clone_size: NA; cdr3_aa: CAISDSRENSGANVLTF; cdr3_nt: TGTGCCATCAGTGATAGCCGGGAGAACTCTGGGGCCAACGTCCTGACTTTC
v_call: TRBV7-8; d_call: NA; j_call: TRBJ2-1; clone_size: few; cdr3_aa: CASSPGAQGGVEQFF; cdr3_nt: TGTGCCAGCAGCCCCGGAGCACAAGGGGGGGTTGAGCAGTTCTTC
v_call: TRBV5-4; d_call: NA; j_call: TRBJ2-1; clone_size: NA; cdr3_aa: CASSLGPAEGNEQFF; cdr3_nt: TGTGCCAGCAGCCTAGGTCCCGCCGAAGGGAATGAGCAGTTCTTC
v_call: TRBV28; d_call: NA; j_call: TRBJ2-3; clone_size: NA; cdr3_aa: CASSPPERGPTDTQYF; cdr3_nt: TGTGCCAGCAGCCCCCCAGAGAGAGGGCCCACAGATACGCAGTATTTT
v_call: TRBV10-2; d_call: NA; j_call: TRBJ1-3; clone_size: NA; cdr3_aa: CASSQGTGNTIYF; cdr3_nt: TGCGCCAGCAGTCAGGGGACTGGAAACACCATATATTTT
v_call: TRBV29-1; d_call: TRBD1; j_call: TRBJ2-7; clone_size: NA; cdr3_aa: CSVRTGGTSYEQYF; cdr3_nt: TGCAGCGTCCGGACAGGGGGCACTTCCTACGAGCAGTACTTC
v_call: TRBV7-6; d_call: TRBD1; j_call: TRBJ2-7; clone_size: NA; cdr3_aa: CASSPRTGEQYF; cdr3_nt: TGTGCCAGCAGCCCCCGGACAGGGGAGCAGTACTTC
v_call: TRBV5-4; d_call: NA; j_call: TRBJ2-1; clone_size: NA; cdr3_aa: CASSLWGSNEQFF; cdr3_nt: TGTGCCAGCAGCCTATGGGGAAGCAATGAGCAGTTCTTC
v_call: TRBV28; d_call: NA; j_call: TRBJ2-3; clone_size: NA; cdr3_aa: CATRDVEGSTDTQYF; cdr3_nt: TGTGCCACCCGGGACGTCGAAGGGAGCACAGATACGCAGTATTTT
v_call: TRBV6-5; d_call: NA; j_call: TRBJ2-7; clone_size: NA; cdr3_aa: CASTSDKDSYEQYF; cdr3_nt: TGTGCCAGCACTTCGGACAAGGACTCCTACGAGCAGTACTTC
v_call: TRBV30; d_call: NA; j_call: TRBJ1-1; clone_size: NA; cdr3_aa: CAWSGGRAFF; cdr3_nt: TGTGCCTGGTCCGGAGGGAGAGCTTTCTTT
v_call: TRBV30; d_call: NA; j_call: TRBJ1-5; clone_size: NA; cdr3_aa: CAWSGGISNQPQHF; cdr3_nt: TGTGCCTGGAGCGGAGGGATTAGCAATCAGCCCCAGCATTTT
v_call: TRBV6-1; d_call: NA; j_call: TRBJ2-7; clone_size: NA; cdr3_aa: CASSELWDVVLEQYF; cdr3_nt: TGTGCCAGCAGTGAATTGTGGGACGTCGTTCTCGAGCAGTACTTC
v_call: TRBV13; d_call: TRBD2; j_call: TRBJ2-1; clone_size: NA; cdr3_aa: CASSVAGPSEQFF; cdr3_nt: TGTGCCAGCAGCGTAGCGGGCCCGAGTGAGCAGTTCTTC
v_call: TRBV5-5; d_call: NA; j_call: TRBJ2-7; clone_size: NA; cdr3_aa: CASSLGYEQYF; cdr3_nt: TGTGCCAGCAGCTTGGGGTACGAGCAGTACTTC
v_call: TRBV5-5; d_call: TRBD1; j_call: TRBJ2-2; clone_size: few; cdr3_aa: CASSSGQANTGELFF; cdr3_nt: TGTGCCAGCAGCTCGGGACAGGCGAACACCGGGGAGCTGTTTTTT
v_call: TRBV4-3; d_call: TRBD1; j_call: TRBJ2-2; clone_size: NA; cdr3_aa: CASSQEGGQGNTGELFF; cdr3_nt: TGCGCCAGCAGCCAAGAAGGGGGACAGGGGAACACCGGGGAGCTGTTTTTT
v_call: TRBV4-3; d_call: TRBD2; j_call: TRBJ2-2; clone_size: NA; cdr3_aa: CASSQELAGGPSNTGELFF; cdr3_nt: TGCGCCAGCAGCCAAGAGCTAGCGGGAGGGCCCTCGAACACCGGGGAGCTGTTTTTT
v_call: TRBV18; d_call: NA; j_call: TRBJ2-5; clone_size: NA; cdr3_aa: CASCTSSKEETQYF; cdr3_nt: TGTGCCAGCTGCACAAGTAGCAAGGAAGAGACCCAGTACTTC
v_call: TRBV19; d_call: NA; j_call: TRBJ2-3; clone_size: NA; cdr3_aa: CASSYKGLARTDTQYF; cdr3_nt: TGTGCCAGTAGCTACAAAGGGCTAGCACGCACAGATACGCAGTATTTT
v_call: TRBV4-2; d_call: NA; j_call: TRBJ1-5; clone_size: NA; cdr3_aa: CASSQDLRARDQPQHF; cdr3_nt: TGTGCCAGCAGCCAAGATCTCAGGGCGAGGGATCAGCCCCAGCATTTT
v_call: TRBV7-9; d_call: TRBD1; j_call: TRBJ2-7; clone_size: NA; cdr3_aa: CASSSKRGHEQYF; cdr3_nt: TGTGCCAGCAGCTCTAAAAGGGGGCACGAGCAGTACTTC
v_call: TRBV9; d_call: TRBD1; j_call: TRBJ1-1; clone_size: once; cdr3_aa: CASSGRDREAFF; cdr3_nt: TGTGCCAGCAGCGGCCGGGACAGAGAAGCTTTCTTT
v_call: TRBV27; d_call: TRBD1; j_call: TRBJ1-6; clone_size: NA; cdr3_aa: CASSLRTGGDSPLHF; cdr3_nt: TGTGCCAGCAGTTTACGGACAGGGGGCGATTCACCCCTCCACTTT
v_call: TRBV30; d_call: TRBD1; j_call: TRBJ1-5; clone_size: NA; cdr3_aa: CAWSIGQGDQPQHF; cdr3_nt: TGTGCCTGGAGTATAGGACAGGGCGATCAGCCCCAGCATTTT
v_call: TRBV5-4; d_call: NA; j_call: TRBJ2-3; clone_size: NA; cdr3_aa: CASSLDGYTDTQYF; cdr3_nt: TGTGCCAGCAGCTTGGACGGGTACACAGATACGCAGTATTTT
v_call: TRBV5-1; d_call: TRBD1; j_call: TRBJ2-7; clone_size: NA; cdr3_aa: CASAAGGSYEQYF; cdr3_nt: TGCGCCAGCGCCGCAGGGGGCTCCTACGAGCAGTACTTC
v_call: TRBV7-9; d_call: NA; j_call: TRBJ1-3; clone_size: NA; cdr3_aa: CASSLGDGNTIYF; cdr3_nt: TGTGCCAGCAGCTTAGGAGACGGAAACACCATATATTTT
v_call: TRBV5-4; d_call: TRBD1; j_call: TRBJ2-7; clone_size: NA; cdr3_aa: CASSLAKGTAYEQYF; cdr3_nt: TGTGCCAGCAGCTTGGCCAAAGGGACAGCCTACGAGCAGTACTTC
v_call: TRBV7-8; d_call: NA; j_call: TRBJ2-7; clone_size: NA; cdr3_aa: CASSLRSTYEQYF; cdr3_nt: TGTGCCAGCAGCTTACGGTCAACCTACGAGCAGTACTTC
v_call: TRBV28; d_call: NA; j_call: TRBJ2-3; clone_size: NA; cdr3_aa: CASSPPAASTDTQYF; cdr3_nt: TGTGCCAGCAGTCCCCCCGCGGCAAGCACAGATACGCAGTATTTT
v_call: TRBV13; d_call: NA; j_call: TRBJ2-1; clone_size: NA; cdr3_aa: CASSLSSEQFF; cdr3_nt: TGTGCCAGCAGCTTATCGAGTGAGCAGTTCTTC
v_call: TRBV28; d_call: NA; j_call: TRBJ2-5; clone_size: NA; cdr3_aa: CASSLVGGGQETQYF; cdr3_nt: TGTGCCAGCAGTCTGGTGGGGGGTGGCCAAGAGACCCAGTACTTC
v_call: TRBV5-4; d_call: NA; j_call: TRBJ2-1; clone_size: NA; cdr3_aa: CASSPDTLTNEQFF; cdr3_nt: TGTGCCAGCAGCCCGGACACCCTTACCAATGAGCAGTTCTTC
v_call: TRBV13; d_call: NA; j_call: TRBJ1-6; clone_size: NA; cdr3_aa: CASSFRPSNSPLHF; cdr3_nt: TGTGCCAGCAGCTTCCGGCCCTCCAATTCACCCCTCCACTTT
v_call: TRBV27; d_call: TRBD2; j_call: TRBJ2-3; clone_size: NA; cdr3_aa: CASSLLAGSVLGTDTQYF; cdr3_nt: TGTGCCAGCAGTTTATTAGCGGGATCGGTCCTCGGCACAGATACGCAGTATTTT
v_call: TRBV5-5; d_call: NA; j_call: TRBJ2-7; clone_size: NA; cdr3_aa: CASSDRPRLVSYEQYF; cdr3_nt: TGTGCCAGCAGCGATAGACCGAGGCTCGTCTCCTACGAGCAGTACTTC
v_call: TRBV5-5; d_call: TRBD1; j_call: TRBJ2-7; clone_size: NA; cdr3_aa: CASSFGTGDYEQYF; cdr3_nt: TGTGCCAGCAGCTTCGGGACAGGGGACTACGAGCAGTACTTC
v_call: TRBV29-1; d_call: NA; j_call: TRBJ2-1; clone_size: NA; cdr3_aa: CSALFLAVSPNEQFF; cdr3_nt: TGCAGCGCCCTTTTCTTGGCGGTTAGCCCCAATGAGCAGTTCTTC
v_call: TRBV19; d_call: NA; j_call: TRBJ1-5; clone_size: NA; cdr3_aa: CASSDPGNQPQHF; cdr3_nt: TGTGCCAGTAGCGACCCAGGGAATCAGCCCCAGCATTTT
v_call: TRBV7-8; d_call: NA; j_call: TRBJ2-5; clone_size: NA; cdr3_aa: CASSWLGRGPQETQYF; cdr3_nt: TGTGCCAGCAGCTGGCTAGGGAGAGGACCCCAAGAGACCCAGTACTTC
v_call: TRBV15; d_call: NA; j_call: TRBJ2-1; clone_size: NA; cdr3_aa: CATSRGDYIEEQFF; cdr3_nt: TGTGCCACCAGCAGAGGGGATTATATAGAGGAGCAGTTCTTC
v_call: TRBV27; d_call: NA; j_call: TRBJ2-2; clone_size: NA; cdr3_aa: CASSLTFTGELFF; cdr3_nt: TGTGCCAGCAGTTTAACATTTACCGGGGAGCTGTTTTTT
v_call: TRBV6-1; d_call: TRBD2; j_call: TRBJ2-1; clone_size: NA; cdr3_aa: CASSEGLAGVRGGEQFF; cdr3_nt: TGTGCCAGCAGTGAAGGCCTAGCGGGAGTTCGCGGCGGTGAGCAGTTCTTC
v_call: TRBV11-2; d_call: NA; j_call: TRBJ2-7; clone_size: NA; cdr3_aa: CASSLAGSYEQYF; cdr3_nt: TGTGCCAGCAGCTTAGCGGGATCCTACGAGCAGTACTTC
v_call: TRBV7-9; d_call: NA; j_call: TRBJ1-5; clone_size: NA; cdr3_aa: CASSRGYGQPEPQHF; cdr3_nt: TGTGCCAGCAGCCGGGGCTACGGACAGCCCGAACCCCAGCATTTT
v_call: TRBV7-6; d_call: NA; j_call: TRBJ1-1; clone_size: NA; cdr3_aa: CASSSLGLSGNTEAFF; cdr3_nt: TGTGCCAGCAGCTCTTTAGGACTATCAGGAAACACTGAAGCTTTCTTT
v_call: TRBV11-3; d_call: TRBD1; j_call: TRBJ2-5; clone_size: NA; cdr3_aa: CASSLRTGEETQYF; cdr3_nt: TGTGCCAGCAGCCTACGGACAGGGGAAGAGACCCAGTACTTC
v_call: TRBV27; d_call: TRBD2; j_call: TRBJ2-1; clone_size: NA; cdr3_aa: CASRAGGSYNEQFF; cdr3_nt: TGTGCCAGCAGAGCGGGAGGGTCCTACAATGAGCAGTTCTTC